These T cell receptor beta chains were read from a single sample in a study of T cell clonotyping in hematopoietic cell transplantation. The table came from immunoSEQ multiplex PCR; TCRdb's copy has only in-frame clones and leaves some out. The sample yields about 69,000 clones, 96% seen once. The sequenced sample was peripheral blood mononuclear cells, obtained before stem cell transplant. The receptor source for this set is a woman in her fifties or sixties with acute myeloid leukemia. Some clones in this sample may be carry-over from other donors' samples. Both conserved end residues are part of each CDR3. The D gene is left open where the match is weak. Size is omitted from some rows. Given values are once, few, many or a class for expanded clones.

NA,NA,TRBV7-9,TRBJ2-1,TGTGCCAGCAGCTTACCGGGAAGCTCCTACAATGAGCAGTTCTTC,CASSLPGSSYNEQFF
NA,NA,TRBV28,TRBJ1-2,TGTGCCAGCAGTCAAAGGGTAGGCTACACCTTC,CASSQRVGYTF
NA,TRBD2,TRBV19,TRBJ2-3,TGTGCCAGTAAAACTAGCGGGAGAGCAGATACGCAGTATTTT,CASKTSGRADTQYF
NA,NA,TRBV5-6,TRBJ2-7,TGTGCCAGCAGCTTGGTCTGGGCCGAGCAGTACTTC,CASSLVWAEQYF
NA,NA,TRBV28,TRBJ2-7,TGTGCCAGCAGTTTCTCGGAGGGTGGTCGTCACTTC,CASSFSEGGRHF
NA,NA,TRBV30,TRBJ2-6,TGTGCCTGGAGTGTAGTCGGTTCCTCTGGGGCCAACGTCCTGACTTTC,CAWSVVGSSGANVLTF
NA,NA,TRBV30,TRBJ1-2,TGTGCCTGGATTCCAGGACGGCTCTATGGCTACACCTTC,CAWIPGRLYGYTF
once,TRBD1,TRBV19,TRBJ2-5,TGTGCCAGTAGTGCGTTACAGGGGGGAGAGACCCAGTACTTC,CASSALQGGETQYF
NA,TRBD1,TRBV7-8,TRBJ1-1,TGTGCCAGCAGCCTGACAGGGGGTCCGGCTGCTTTCTTT,CASSLTGGPAAFF
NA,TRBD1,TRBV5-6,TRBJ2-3,TGTGCCAGCAGCTTCTCGGACAGGGGCGAAACCACAGATACGCAGTATTTT,CASSFSDRGETTDTQYF
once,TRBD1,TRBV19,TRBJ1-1,TGTGCCAGTAGTATGGAGGGGGCGATTGGTATTGAAGCTTTCTTT,CASSMEGAIGIEAFF
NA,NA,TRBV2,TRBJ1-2,TGTGCCAGCGGGAGGGGGGACTATGGCTACACCTTC,CASGRGDYGYTF
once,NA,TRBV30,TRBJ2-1,TGTGCCTGGAGTGCGTTCGCGGGTGAGCAGTTCTTC,CAWSAFAGEQFF
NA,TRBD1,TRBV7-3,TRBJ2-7,TGTGCCAGCAGTACTACAGGGGGCTACGAGCAGTACTTC,CASSTTGGYEQYF
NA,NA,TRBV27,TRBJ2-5,TGTGCCAGCAGCCCCTTTGGAGGGGTTATAGGGGAGACCCAGTACTTC,CASSPFGGVIGETQYF
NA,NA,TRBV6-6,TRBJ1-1,TGTGCCAGCAGTTCCTTCGACTTGCTTGAAGCTTTCTTT,CASSSFDLLEAFF
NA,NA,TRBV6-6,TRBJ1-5,TGTGCCAGCAGTTACGACAGCGATCAGCCCCAGCATTTT,CASSYDSDQPQHF
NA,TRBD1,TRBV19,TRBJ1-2,TGTGCCAGTAGTATGGGACAGGGGCCCTACTATGGCTACACCTTC,CASSMGQGPYYGYTF
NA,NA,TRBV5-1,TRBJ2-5,TGCGCCAGCAGCTTACCTAAGACTAGTTTAGAGACCCAGTACTTC,CASSLPKTSLETQYF
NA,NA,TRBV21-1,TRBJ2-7,TGTGCCAGCAGCAAAAGGACAGGTTTAGAGCAGTACTTC,CASSKRTGLEQYF
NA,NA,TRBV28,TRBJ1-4,TGTGCCAGCAGGGAATCAGGGTCAACTAATGAAAAACTGTTTTTT,CASRESGSTNEKLFF
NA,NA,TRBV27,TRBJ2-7,TGTGCCAGCAGTCCCTCCCAGGTTACCTACGAGCAGTACTTC,CASSPSQVTYEQYF
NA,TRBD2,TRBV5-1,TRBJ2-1,TGCGCCAGCAGCCTAAAGCGGGGCTCCTACAATGAGCAGTTCTTC,CASSLKRGSYNEQFF
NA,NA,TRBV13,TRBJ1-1,TGTGCCAGCAGCTTAGGTGTCGGCAACACTGAAGCTTTCTTT,CASSLGVGNTEAFF
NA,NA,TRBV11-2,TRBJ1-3,TGTGCCAGCCACGGAAGCGGCGGAAACACCATATATTTT,CASHGSGGNTIYF
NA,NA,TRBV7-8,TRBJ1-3,TGTGCCAGCAGCTCACGTTTGTCTGGAAACACCATATATTTT,CASSSRLSGNTIYF
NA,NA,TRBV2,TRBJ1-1,TGTGCCAGCAGTCAGGGGATGAACACTGAAGCTTTCTTT,CASSQGMNTEAFF
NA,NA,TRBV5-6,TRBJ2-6,TGTGCCAGCAGCTTACGGCCCCCTGGGTCTGGGGCCAACGTCCTGACTTTC,CASSLRPPGSGANVLTF
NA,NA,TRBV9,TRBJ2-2,TGTGCCAGCAGCATGAGGGGGGAGAACACCGGGGAGCTGTTTTTT,CASSMRGENTGELFF
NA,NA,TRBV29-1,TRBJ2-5,TGCAGCGTTTTCACGGGAGAGACCCAGTACTTC,CSVFTGETQYF
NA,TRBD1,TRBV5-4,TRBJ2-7,TGTGCCAGCAGCTTGGTATTCCGGGACCCAGGGGGCGAGCAGTACTTC,CASSLVFRDPGGEQYF
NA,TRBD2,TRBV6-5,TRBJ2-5,TGTGCCAGCAGTCGAAGCGGGGGGCGAGGAGAGACCCAGTACTTC,CASSRSGGRGETQYF
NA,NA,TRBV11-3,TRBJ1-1,TGTGCCAGCAGCCTAGGGCCGGGTACCACTGAAGCTTTCTTT,CASSLGPGTTEAFF